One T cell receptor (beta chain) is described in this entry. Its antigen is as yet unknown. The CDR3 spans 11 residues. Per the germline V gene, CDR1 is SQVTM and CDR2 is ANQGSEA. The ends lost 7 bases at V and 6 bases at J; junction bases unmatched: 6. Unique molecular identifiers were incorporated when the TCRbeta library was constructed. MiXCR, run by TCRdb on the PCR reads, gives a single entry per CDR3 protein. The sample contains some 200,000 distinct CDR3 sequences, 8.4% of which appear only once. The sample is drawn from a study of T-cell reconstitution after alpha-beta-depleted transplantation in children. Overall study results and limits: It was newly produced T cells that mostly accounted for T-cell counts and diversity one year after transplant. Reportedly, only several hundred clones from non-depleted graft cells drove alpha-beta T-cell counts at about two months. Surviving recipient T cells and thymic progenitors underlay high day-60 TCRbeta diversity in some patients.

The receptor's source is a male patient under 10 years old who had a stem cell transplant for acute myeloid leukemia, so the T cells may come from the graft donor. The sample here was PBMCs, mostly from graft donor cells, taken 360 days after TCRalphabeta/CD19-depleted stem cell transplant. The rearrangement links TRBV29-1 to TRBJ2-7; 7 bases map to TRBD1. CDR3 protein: CSGLTGLEQYF. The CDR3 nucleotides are TGCAGCGGCCTGACAGGGCTCGAGCAGTACTTC.